The following is a TCR beta chain sequence with its context. These data come from a study of blood T cell repertoires in COVID-19. As for the study in general: Acute and convalescent COVID-19 specimens originated in the United States, Italy and Spain. In each case, the material was cDNA or gDNA derived from T cells, B-cell-depleted T cells, or PBMCs.

CDR3 size: 19 residues. Germline lookup yields CDR1 MGHRA and CDR2 YSYEKL. V was clipped by 4 bases and J by 5 bases; unmatched bases: 13. Original handling: Estimation of nucleated cell counts was performed using reference gene primer amplification. TCRdb's table, derived via immunoSEQ multiplex PCR, lists solely in-frame clones and lacks some. The V and J calls and clone size were taken over from that table, and D and trimming were inferred from the DNA. The data hold some 160,000 clones, with 65% to 85% observed a single time. The V and J genes are TRBV4-1 and TRBJ2-5; 16 nucleotides agree with TRBD2. Sequencing input: peripheral blood. This TCR derives from a man aged 50-59 years with active or convalescent COVID-19. CDR3 loop: CASSPRTVGTSGRGETQYF. The CDR3 DNA reads TGCGCCAGCAGCCCGCGGACAGTAGGGACTAGCGGGAGGGGTGAGACCCAGTACTTC.